This TCR beta chain was found in a study of CD8 T cells in Susac syndrome. When the RNA was reverse transcribed, random hexamers were used with an input of about 0.5 to 1 ug. The immunoSEQ assay covered 54 Vbeta and 13 Jbeta segments for CDR3. TCRdb recomputed calls from the immunoSEQ multiplex PCR reads with MiXCR, one row per CDR3 protein. The data hold about 210,000 distinct CDR3 sequences, with roughly 95% observed a single time. The source is a human donor in good health. Sequencing used CD4+ T cells from PBMCs.

The CDR3 protein is CASSLLYQPQHF. DNA for the CDR3: TGTGCCAGCAGCTTACTGTATCAGCCCCAGCATTTT. The chain is built from TRBV7-9 and TRBJ1-5; no clear D gene. The germline V gene has CDR1 SEHNR and CDR2 FQNEAQ (reference sequence). V dropped 2 bases and J dropped 5 bases, with 4 bases sitting between them. The CDR3 length is 12 residues.